This T cell receptor (beta chain) was sequenced during a study of T cell repertoires in cytomegalovirus infection. Study-level information: Public TCR beta signatures marked donors with CMV infection and the matching HLA.

TCRdb re-derived calls from the reads in MiXCR, one entry per CDR3 protein. Of 110,000 or so distinct CDR3 sequences in the sample, around 30% were seen once. Study-level points and caveats: HLA-C-restricted TCR beta clonotypes specific for CMV led the ex vivo response.

V trimming: 4 bases; J trimming: 9 bases; junction bases outside the gene matches: 12. CDR1 is LGHDT, CDR2 YNNKEL, per germline (reference sequence). This CDR3 is 15 amino acids long. Details on this clonotype: No antigen is known for it.

The TCR was taken from a human donor in good health (CMV status not recorded). Some clones in this sample may be carry-over from other donors' samples. The sample in question was CD8+ T cells from cultured PBMCs, obtained from culture after CMV antigen stimulation. This chain links TRBV3-1 with TRBJ2-1, with 7 nucleotides matching TRBD1. Written as DNA, the CDR3 is TGTGCCAGCAGCCGTCTGACAGGGATCGATCGTGAGCAGTTCTTC. Its translation is CASSRLTGIDREQFF.